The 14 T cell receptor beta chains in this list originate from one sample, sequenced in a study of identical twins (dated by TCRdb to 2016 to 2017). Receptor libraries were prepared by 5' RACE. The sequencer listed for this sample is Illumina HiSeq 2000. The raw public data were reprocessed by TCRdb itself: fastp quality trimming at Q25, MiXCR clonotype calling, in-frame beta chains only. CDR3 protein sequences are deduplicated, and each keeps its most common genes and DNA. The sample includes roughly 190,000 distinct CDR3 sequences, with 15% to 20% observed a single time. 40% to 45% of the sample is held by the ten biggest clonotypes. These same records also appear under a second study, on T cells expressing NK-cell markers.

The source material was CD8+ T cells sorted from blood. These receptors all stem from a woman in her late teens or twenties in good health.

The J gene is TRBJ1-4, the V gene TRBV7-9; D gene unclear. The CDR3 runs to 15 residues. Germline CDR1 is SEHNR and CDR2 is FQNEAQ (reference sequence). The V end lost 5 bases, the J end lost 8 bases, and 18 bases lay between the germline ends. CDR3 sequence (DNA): TGTGCCAGCAGCCCACCCGCGGTAGACCAGGAAAAACTGTTTTTT. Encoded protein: CASSPPAVDQEKLFF.

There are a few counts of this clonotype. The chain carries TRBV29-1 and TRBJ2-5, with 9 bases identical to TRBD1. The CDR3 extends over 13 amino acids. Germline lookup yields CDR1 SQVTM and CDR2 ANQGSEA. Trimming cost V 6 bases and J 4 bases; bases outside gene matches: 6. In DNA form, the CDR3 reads TGCAGCGTACCGACAGGGGGGCGAGAGACCCAGTACTTC. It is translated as CSVPTGGRETQYF. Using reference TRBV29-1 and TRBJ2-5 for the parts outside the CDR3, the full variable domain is SAVISQKPSRDICQRGTSLTIQCQVDSQVTMMFWYRQQPGQSLTLIATANQGSEATYESGFVIDKFPISRPNLTFSTLTVSNMSPEDSSIYLCSVPTGGRETQYFGPGTRLLVL.

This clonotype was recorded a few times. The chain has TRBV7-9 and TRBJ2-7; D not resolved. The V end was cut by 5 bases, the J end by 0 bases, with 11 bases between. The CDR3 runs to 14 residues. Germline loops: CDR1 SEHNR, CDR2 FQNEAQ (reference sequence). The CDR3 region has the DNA TGTGCCAGCAGCCCAAAGACGAGCTCCTACGAGCAGTACTTC. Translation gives CASSPKTSSYEQYF.

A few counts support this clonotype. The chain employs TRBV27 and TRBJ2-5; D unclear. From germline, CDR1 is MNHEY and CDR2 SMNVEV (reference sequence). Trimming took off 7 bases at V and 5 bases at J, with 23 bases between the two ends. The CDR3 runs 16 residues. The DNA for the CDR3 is TGTGCCAGCATCAAAAATCGACGCTCTAGAGAGGAGACCCAGTACTTC. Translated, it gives CASIKNRRSREETQYF.

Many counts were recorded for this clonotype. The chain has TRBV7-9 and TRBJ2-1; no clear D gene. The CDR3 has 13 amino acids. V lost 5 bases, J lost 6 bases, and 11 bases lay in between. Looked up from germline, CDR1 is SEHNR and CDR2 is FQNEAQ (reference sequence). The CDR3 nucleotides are TGTGCCAGCAGCCCGGACGGTCTCAATGAGCAGTTCTTC. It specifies CASSPDGLNEQFF.

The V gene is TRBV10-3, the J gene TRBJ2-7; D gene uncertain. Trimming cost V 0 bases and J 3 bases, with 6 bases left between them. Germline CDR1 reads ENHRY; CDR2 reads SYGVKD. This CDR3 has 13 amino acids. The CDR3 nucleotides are TGTGCCATCAGTGAGTCTCTGAGCTACGAGCAGTACTTC. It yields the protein CAISESLSYEQYF.

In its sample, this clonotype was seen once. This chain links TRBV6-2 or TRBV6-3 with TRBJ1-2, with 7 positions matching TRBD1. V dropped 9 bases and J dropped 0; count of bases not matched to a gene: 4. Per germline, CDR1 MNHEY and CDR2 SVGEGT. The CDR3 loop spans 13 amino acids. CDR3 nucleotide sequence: TGTGCCAGAACCGACAGGGCTAACTATGGCTACACCTTC. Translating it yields CARTDRANYGYTF.

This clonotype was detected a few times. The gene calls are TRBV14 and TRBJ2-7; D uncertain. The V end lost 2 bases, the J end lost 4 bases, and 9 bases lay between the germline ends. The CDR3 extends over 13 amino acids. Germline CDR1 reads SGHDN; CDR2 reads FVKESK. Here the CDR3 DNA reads TGTGCCAGCAGCCAAAATCCGTTTTACGAGCAGTACTTC. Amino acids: CASSQNPFYEQYF.

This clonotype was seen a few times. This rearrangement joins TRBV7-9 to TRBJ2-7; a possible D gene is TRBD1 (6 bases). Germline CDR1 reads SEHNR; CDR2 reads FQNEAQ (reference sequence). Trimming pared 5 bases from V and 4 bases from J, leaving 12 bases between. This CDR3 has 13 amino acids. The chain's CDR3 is CASSRDTQYEQYF. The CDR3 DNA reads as TGTGCCAGCAGCCGGGACACCCAGTACGAGCAGTACTTC.

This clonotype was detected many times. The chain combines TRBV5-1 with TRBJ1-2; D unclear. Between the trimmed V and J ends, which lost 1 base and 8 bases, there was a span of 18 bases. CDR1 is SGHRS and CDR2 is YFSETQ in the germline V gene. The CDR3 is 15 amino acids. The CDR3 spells CASSLINAMGGGYTF. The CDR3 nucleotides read TGCGCCAGCAGCTTGATAAACGCTATGGGAGGCGGCTACACCTTC.

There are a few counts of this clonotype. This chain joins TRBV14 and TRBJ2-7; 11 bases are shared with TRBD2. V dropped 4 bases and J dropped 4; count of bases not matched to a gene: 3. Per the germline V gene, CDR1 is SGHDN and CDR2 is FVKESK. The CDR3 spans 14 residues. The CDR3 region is CASSRLAGGYEQYF. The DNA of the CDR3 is TGTGCCAGCAGCCGGCTAGCGGGAGGTTACGAGCAGTACTTC.

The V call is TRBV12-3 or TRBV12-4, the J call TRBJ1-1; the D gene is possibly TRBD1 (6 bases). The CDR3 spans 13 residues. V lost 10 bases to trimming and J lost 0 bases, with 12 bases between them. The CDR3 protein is CATGGGLNTEAFF. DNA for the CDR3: TGTGCCACCGGCGGGGGGCTGAACACTGAAGCTTTCTTT.

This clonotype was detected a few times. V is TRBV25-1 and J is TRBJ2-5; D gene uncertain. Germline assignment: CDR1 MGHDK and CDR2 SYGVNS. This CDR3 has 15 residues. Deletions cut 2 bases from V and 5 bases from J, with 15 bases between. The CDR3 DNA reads TGTGCCAGCAGTGAAAGAAGGAACTTGGGGGAGACCCAGTACTTC. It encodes CASSERRNLGETQYF.

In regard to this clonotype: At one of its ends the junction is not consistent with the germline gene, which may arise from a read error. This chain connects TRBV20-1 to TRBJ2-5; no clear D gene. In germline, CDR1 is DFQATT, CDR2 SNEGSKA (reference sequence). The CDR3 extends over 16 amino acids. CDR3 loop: CCASELGLRMQETQYF. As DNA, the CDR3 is TGCTGTGCTAGTGAATTAGGATTACGGATGCAAGAGACCCAGTACTTC.